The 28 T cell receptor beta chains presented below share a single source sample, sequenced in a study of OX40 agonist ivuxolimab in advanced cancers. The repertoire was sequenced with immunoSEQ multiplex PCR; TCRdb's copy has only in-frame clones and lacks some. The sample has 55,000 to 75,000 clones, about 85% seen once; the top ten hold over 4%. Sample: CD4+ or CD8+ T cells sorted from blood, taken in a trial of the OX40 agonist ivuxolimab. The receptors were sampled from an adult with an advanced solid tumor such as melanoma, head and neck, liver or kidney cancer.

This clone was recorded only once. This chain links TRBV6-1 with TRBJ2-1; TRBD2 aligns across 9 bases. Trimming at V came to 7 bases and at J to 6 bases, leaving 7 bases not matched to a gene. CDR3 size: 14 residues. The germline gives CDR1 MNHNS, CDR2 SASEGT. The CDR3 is CASIGFSGSNEQFF. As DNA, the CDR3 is TGTGCCAGCATAGGTTTTAGCGGGAGCAATGAGCAGTTCTTC.

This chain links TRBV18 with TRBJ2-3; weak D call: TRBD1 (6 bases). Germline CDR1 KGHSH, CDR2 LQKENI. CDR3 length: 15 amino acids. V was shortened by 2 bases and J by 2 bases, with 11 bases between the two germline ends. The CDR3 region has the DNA TGTGCCAGCTCACCAGTAACAGGGTTCACAGATACGCAGTATTTT. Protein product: CASSPVTGFTDTQYF.

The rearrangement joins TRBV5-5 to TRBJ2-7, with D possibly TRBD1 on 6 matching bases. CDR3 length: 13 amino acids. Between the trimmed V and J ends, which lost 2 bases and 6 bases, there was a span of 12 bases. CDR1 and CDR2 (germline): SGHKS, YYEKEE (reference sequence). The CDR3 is CASSFEGRGEQYF. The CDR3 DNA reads TGTGCCAGCAGCTTTGAGGGCAGGGGCGAGCAGTACTTC.

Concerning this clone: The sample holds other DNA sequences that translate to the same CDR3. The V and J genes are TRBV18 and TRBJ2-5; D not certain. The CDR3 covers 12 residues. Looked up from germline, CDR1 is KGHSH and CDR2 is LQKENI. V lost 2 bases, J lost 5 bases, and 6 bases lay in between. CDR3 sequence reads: CASSPSRETQYF. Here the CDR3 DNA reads TGTGCCAGCTCACCATCCCGGGAGACCCAGTACTTC. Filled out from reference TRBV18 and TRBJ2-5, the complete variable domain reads NAGVMQNPRHLVRRRGQEARLRCSPMKGHSHVYWYRQLPEEGLKFMVYLQKENIIDESGMPKERFSAEFPKEGPSILRIQQVVRGDSAAYFCASSPSRETQYFGPGTRLLVL.

The CDR3 DNA reads as TGTGCCAGTAGCAGGACTTACGGGCTCTACGAGCAGTACTTC. Amino acid sequence: CASSRTYGLYEQYF. This chain links TRBV19 with TRBJ2-7; D is perhaps TRBD2 (5 bases). The CDR3 consists of 14 residues. Germline-derived CDR1 and CDR2 are LNHDA and SQIVND (reference sequence). V lost 6 bases, J lost 3 bases, and 15 bases lay in between.

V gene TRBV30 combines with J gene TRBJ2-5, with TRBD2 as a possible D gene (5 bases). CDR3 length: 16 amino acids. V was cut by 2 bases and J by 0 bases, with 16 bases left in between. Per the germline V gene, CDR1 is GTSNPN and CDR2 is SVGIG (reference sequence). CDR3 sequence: CAWSSLRQTNQETQYF. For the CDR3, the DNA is TGTGCCTGGAGTTCCCTTAGGCAGACTAACCAAGAGACCCAGTACTTC.

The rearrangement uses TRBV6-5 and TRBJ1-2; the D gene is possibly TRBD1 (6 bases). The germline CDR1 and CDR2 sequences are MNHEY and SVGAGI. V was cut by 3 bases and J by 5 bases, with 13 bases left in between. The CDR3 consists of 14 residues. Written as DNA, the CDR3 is TGTGCCAGCAGTTATAGGGGGGCGGAGTATGGCTACACCTTC. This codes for CASSYRGAEYGYTF.

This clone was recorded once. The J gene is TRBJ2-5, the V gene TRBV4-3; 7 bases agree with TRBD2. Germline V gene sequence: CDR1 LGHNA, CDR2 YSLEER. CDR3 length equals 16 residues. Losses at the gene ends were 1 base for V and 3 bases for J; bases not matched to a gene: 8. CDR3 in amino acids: CASSQGPSGGEETQYF. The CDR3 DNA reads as TGCGCCAGCAGCCAAGGGCCTAGCGGTGGGGAAGAGACCCAGTACTTC.

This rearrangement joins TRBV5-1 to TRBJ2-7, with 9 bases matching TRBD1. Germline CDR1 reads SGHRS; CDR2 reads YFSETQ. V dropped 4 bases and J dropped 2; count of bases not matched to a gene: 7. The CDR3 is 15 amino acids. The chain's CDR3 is CASSGTTGGTYEQYF. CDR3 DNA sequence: TGCGCCAGCAGCGGGACGACAGGGGGAACCTACGAGCAGTACTTC.

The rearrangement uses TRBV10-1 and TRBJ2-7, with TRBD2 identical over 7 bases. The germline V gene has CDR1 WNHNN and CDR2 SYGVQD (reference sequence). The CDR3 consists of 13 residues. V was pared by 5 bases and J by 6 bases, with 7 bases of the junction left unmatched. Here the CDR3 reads CASSLTREGEQYF. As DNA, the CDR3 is TGCGCCAGCAGTCTAACCAGGGAGGGCGAGCAGTACTTC.

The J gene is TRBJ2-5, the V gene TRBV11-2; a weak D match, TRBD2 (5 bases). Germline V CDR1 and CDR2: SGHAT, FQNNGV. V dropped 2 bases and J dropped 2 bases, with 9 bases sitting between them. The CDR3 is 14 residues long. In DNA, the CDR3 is TGTGCCAGCAGCTTAATCCGGGGTCAAGAGACCCAGTACTTC. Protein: CASSLIRGQETQYF.

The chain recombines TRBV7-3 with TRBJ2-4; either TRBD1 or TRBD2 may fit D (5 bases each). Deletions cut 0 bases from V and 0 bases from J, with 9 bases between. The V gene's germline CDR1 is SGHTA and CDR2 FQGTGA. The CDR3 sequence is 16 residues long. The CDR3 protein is CASSLTGTVAKNIQYF. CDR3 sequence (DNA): TGTGCCAGCAGCTTAACCGGGACGGTAGCCAAAAACATTCAGTACTTC.

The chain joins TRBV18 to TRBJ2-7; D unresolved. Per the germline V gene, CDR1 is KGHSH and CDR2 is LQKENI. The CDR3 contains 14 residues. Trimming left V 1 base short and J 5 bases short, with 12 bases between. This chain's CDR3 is CASSPRTFGHEQYF. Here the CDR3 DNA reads TGTGCCAGCTCACCACGTACATTTGGGCACGAGCAGTACTTC.

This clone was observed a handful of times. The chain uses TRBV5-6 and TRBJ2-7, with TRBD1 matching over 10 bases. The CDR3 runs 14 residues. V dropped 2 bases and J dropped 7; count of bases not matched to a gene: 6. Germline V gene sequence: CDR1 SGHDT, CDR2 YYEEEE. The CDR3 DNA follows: TGTGCCAGCAGCTTAAGACAGGGGGCGGGTGAGCAGTACTTC. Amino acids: CASSLRQGAGEQYF. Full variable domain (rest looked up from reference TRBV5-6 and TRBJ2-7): DAGVTQSPTHLIKTRGQQVTLRCSPKSGHDTVSWYQQALGQGPQFIFQYYEEEERQRGNFPDRFSGHQFPNYSSELNVNALLLGDSALYLCASSLRQGAGEQYFGPGTRLTVT.

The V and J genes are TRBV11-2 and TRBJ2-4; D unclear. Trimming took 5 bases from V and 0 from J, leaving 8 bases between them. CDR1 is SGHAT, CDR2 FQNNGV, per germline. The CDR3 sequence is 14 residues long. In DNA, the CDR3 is TGTGCCAGCAGCCCACGGATAGCCAAAAACATTCAGTACTTC. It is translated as CASSPRIAKNIQYF.

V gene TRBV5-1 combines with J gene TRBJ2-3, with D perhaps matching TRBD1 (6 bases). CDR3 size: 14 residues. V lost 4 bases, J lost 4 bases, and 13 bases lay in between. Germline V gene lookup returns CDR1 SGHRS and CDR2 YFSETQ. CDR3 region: CASSKGGVADTQYF. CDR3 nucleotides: TGCGCCAGCAGCAAAGGGGGTGTCGCAGATACGCAGTATTTT.

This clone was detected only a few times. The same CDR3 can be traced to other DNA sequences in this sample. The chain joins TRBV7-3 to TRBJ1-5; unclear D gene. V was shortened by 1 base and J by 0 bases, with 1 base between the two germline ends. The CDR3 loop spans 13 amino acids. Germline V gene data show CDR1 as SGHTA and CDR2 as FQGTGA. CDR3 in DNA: TGTGCCAGCAGCTTAAGTAGCAATCAGCCCCAGCATTTT. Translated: CASSLSSNQPQHF.

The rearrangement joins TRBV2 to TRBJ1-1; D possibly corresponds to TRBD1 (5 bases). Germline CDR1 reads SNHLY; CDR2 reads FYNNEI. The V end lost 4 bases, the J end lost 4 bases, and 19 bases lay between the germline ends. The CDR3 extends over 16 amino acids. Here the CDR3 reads CASSVGQGKGTTEAFF. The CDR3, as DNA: TGTGCCAGCAGTGTAGGGCAGGGAAAAGGTACCACTGAAGCTTTCTTT.

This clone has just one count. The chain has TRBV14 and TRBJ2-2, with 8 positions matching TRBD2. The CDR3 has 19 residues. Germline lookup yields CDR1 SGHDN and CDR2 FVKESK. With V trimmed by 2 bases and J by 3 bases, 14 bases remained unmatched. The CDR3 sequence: CASSQRTTGGRFHTGELFF. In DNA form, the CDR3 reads TGTGCCAGCAGCCAAAGGACCACGGGCGGGAGGTTCCACACCGGGGAGCTGTTTTTT.

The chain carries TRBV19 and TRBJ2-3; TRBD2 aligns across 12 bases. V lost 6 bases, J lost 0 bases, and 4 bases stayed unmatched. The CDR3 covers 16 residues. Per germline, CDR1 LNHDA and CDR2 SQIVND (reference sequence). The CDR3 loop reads CASRILAGGSTDTQYF. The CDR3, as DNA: TGTGCCAGTAGGATACTAGCGGGAGGTAGCACAGATACGCAGTATTTT.

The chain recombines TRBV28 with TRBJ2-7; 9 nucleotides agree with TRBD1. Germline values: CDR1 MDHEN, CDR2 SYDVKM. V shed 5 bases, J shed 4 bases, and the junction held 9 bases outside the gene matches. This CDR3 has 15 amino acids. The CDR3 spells CASSLPGTGFYEQYF. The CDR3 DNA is TGTGCCAGCAGTCTCCCCGGGACAGGGTTTTACGAGCAGTACTTC.

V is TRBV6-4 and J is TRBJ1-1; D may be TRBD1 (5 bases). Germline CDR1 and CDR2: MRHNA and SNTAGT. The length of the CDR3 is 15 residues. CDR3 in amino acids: CVPQTDLTANTEAFF. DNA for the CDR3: TGTGTCCCTCAGACAGATTTGACTGCGAACACTGAAGCTTTCTTT.

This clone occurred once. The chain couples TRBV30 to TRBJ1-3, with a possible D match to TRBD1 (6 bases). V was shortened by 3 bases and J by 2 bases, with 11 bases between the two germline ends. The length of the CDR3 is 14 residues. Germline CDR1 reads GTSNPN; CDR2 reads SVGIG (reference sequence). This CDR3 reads CAWRGGGPGNTIYF. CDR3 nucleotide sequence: TGTGCCTGGAGAGGCGGGGGGCCTGGAAACACCATATATTTT.

The CDR3 nucleotides are TGTGCCAGCAGCTTAAGCGGGATCCAAGAGACCCAGTACTTC. It is translated as CASSLSGIQETQYF. This rearrangement joins TRBV13 to TRBJ2-5; 7 bases align to TRBD2. The CDR3 spans 14 residues. V shed 2 bases and J 1 base; nucleotides not matched to a gene: 1. Germline V gives CDR1 PRHDT, CDR2 FYEKMQ (reference sequence).

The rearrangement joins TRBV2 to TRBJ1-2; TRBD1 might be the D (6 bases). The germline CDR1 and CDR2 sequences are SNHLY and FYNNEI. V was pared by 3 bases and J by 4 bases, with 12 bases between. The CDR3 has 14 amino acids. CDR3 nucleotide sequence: TGTGCCAGCAGTGAGATAAAAGGGGGCTATGGCTACACCTTC. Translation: CASSEIKGGYGYTF. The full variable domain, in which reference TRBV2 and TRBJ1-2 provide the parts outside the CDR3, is EPEVTQTPSHQVTQMGQEVILRCVPISNHLYFYWYRQILGQKVEFLVSFYNNEISEKSEIFDDQFSVERPDGSNFTLKIRSTKLEDSAMYFCASSEIKGGYGYTFGSGTRLTVV.

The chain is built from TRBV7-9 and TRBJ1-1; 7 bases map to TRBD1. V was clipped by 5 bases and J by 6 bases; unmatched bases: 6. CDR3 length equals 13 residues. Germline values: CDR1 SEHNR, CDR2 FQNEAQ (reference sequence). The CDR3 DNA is TGTGCCAGCAGCCCCAGACAGGGAGCTGAAGCTTTCTTT. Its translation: CASSPRQGAEAFF.

The CDR3 here is CASSHSLAGGFFEQYF. CDR3 nucleotide sequence: TGCGCCAGCAGCCACAGTCTAGCGGGGGGTTTTTTCGAGCAGTACTTC. The chain recombines TRBV4-1 with TRBJ2-7, with 11 bases aligning to TRBD2. Per germline, CDR1 MGHRA and CDR2 YSYEKL. V dropped 3 bases and J dropped 6; count of bases not matched to a gene: 10. The CDR3 is made up of 16 amino acids.

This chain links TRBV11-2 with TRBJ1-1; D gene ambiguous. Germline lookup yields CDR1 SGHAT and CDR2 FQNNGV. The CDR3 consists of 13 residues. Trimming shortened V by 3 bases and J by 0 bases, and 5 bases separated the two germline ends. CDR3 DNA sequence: TGTGCCAGCAGCTTGGAAATGAACACTGAAGCTTTCTTT. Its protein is CASSLEMNTEAFF.